Listed here is a single T cell receptor (beta chain). The sample originates from a study of shared clonotypes between healthy human individuals. Profiling relied on immunoSEQ multiplex PCR, and the TCRdb table lists in-frame clones only, not all of them. The sample lists some 1 million clones, roughly 70% seen once, with about 1.5% in the top ten. With 3 bases removed from V and 7 bases from J, the gap between germline ends came to 16 bases. Per the germline V gene, CDR1 is SQVTM and CDR2 is ANQGSEA. The CDR3 loop spans 13 amino acids. The TCR comes from a man aged 18 to 30 in good health. Sequencing was carried out using memory CD4+ T cells sorted from blood. Subset: CD45RA-negative fraction. This chain joins TRBV29-1 and TRBJ2-7; D may be TRBD2 (5 bases). CDR3 DNA sequence: TGCAGCGTTGAGGTCCCGCCGGCGGGTGAGCAGTACTTC. This translates into CSVEVPPAGEQYF.